These 20 T cell receptor beta chains share one sample of origin, sequenced in a study of cytomegalovirus exposure and HLA in healthy donors. Primers for the PCR totalled 60 Vbeta and 13 Jbeta. Clones were read by immunoSEQ multiplex PCR, and TCRdb kept only the in-frame ones, dropping some. The sample includes fewer than 250,000 clones, roughly 80% of them seen just once. Specimen: PBMCs. Receptors originate from a man younger than 40 in good health and CMV-seronegative.

The chain carries TRBV10-1 and TRBJ2-5, with D perhaps TRBD2 (5 bases). V was trimmed by 3 bases and J by 4 bases, leaving 12 bases between them. The germline gives CDR1 WNHNN, CDR2 SYGVQD (reference sequence). CDR3 length: 14 amino acids. The CDR3 loop reads CASSEGRAPETQYF. Written as DNA, the CDR3 is TGCGCCAGCAGTGAAGGGAGAGCCCCAGAGACCCAGTACTTC.

The chain links TRBV7-9 to TRBJ1-4, with D possibly being TRBD1 (5 bases). This CDR3 is 16 amino acids long. Germline CDR1 reads SEHNR; CDR2 reads FQNEAQ (reference sequence). Trimming stripped 4 bases from V and 0 bases from J, with 12 bases between. CDR3 nucleotide sequence: TGTGCCAGCAGCTCTTGGGGCGGTGCAACTAATGAAAAACTGTTTTTT. As protein: CASSSWGGATNEKLFF.

Comment on this clone: The sample contains more than one DNA sequence encoding this CDR3. V and J are TRBV7-3 and TRBJ2-1; possible D gene TRBD1, 6 bases. The CDR3 has 13 amino acids. The germline gives CDR1 SGHTA, CDR2 FQGTGA. Trimming left V 4 bases short and J 4 bases short, with 8 bases between. The CDR3 DNA sequence: TGTGCCAGCAGCTCGACAGGTTACAATGAGCAGTTCTTC. Translated, it gives CASSSTGYNEQFF.

V and J are TRBV6-1 and TRBJ2-3, with TRBD2 identical over 7 bases. The V and J ends lost 11 bases and 8 bases, in that order; junction bases with no gene match: 4. The CDR3 is made up of 10 amino acids. The germline gives CDR1 MNHNS, CDR2 SASEGT. The CDR3 is CACGTITQYF. The DNA of the CDR3 is TGTGCCTGCGGGACTATTACGCAGTATTTT.

This sequence joins TRBV11-2 and TRBJ2-7; 10 positions agree with TRBD1. CDR1 and CDR2 from the germline V gene are SGHAT and FQNNGV. The V segment lost 3 bases and the J segment 3 bases; nucleotides outside the gene matches: 2. The CDR3 sequence is 14 residues long. This CDR3 reads CASSFGTGDYEQYF. The CDR3 DNA follows: TGTGCCAGCAGCTTCGGGACAGGGGACTACGAGCAGTACTTC.

V is TRBV4-2 and J is TRBJ2-2, with 8 bases that match TRBD1. Trimming took 5 bases from V and 5 from J; bases not matched to a gene: 7. Germline CDR1 and CDR2: LGHNA and YNFKEQ. The CDR3 loop spans 15 amino acids. The CDR3 region has the DNA TGTGCCAGCAGCGAAACAAGACAGGGGACCGGGGAGCTGTTTTTT. Residues: CASSETRQGTGELFF.

The chain recombines TRBV19 with TRBJ1-1; TRBD1 is a possible D gene (6 bases). Trimming stripped 5 bases from V and 4 bases from J, with 20 bases between. The CDR3 is 16 residues long. From germline, CDR1 is LNHDA and CDR2 SQIVND (reference sequence). CDR3 DNA sequence: TGTGCCAGTAGTTCCCGGACAGCGGTCACCGGCACTGAAGCTTTCTTT. It yields the protein CASSSRTAVTGTEAFF.

This clone was detected only once. This rearrangement joins TRBV6-1 to TRBJ1-2; 7 bases are a match to TRBD1. This CDR3 contains 15 residues. CDR1 MNHNS and CDR2 SASEGT come from the germline V gene. V lost 1 base to trimming and J lost 8 bases; unmatched junction nucleotides: 10. The CDR3 loop is CASSEGTGETAGYTF. CDR3 DNA sequence: TGTGCCAGCAGTGAAGGGACAGGAGAAACTGCGGGCTACACCTTC.

The chain employs TRBV4-1 and TRBJ2-2, with 10 bases that match TRBD1. Losses at the gene ends were 5 bases for V and 4 bases for J; bases not matched to a gene: 1. CDR3 length equals 14 residues. CDR1 and CDR2 from the germline V gene are MGHRA and YSYEKL. CDR3 in amino acids: CASSDRGPTGELFF. The CDR3, as DNA: TGCGCCAGCAGCGACAGGGGGCCCACCGGGGAGCTGTTTTTT.

DNA for the CDR3: TGTGCCAGCAGCGACCCGGGGGGCTACAATGAGCAGTTCTTC. Amino acid sequence: CASSDPGGYNEQFF. The chain links TRBV7-9 to TRBJ2-1; 7 positions match TRBD2. CDR3 length: 14 residues. The germline V gene encodes CDR1 SEHNR and CDR2 FQNEAQ (reference sequence). J was trimmed by 3 bases and V by 5 bases; bases with no gene match: 4.

CDR3 loop: CASSLDGRLAGDYEQYF. CDR3 DNA sequence: TGTGCCAGCAGCTTGGATGGTAGACTAGCGGGGGACTACGAGCAGTACTTC. The chain joins TRBV5-4 to TRBJ2-7; 12 bases align to TRBD2. The CDR3 is 17 amino acids. V was pared by 0 bases and J by 3 bases, with 7 bases of the junction left unmatched. The germline V gene encodes CDR1 SGHNT and CDR2 YYREEE (reference sequence). The full variable domain, rest sourced from reference TRBV5-4 and TRBJ2-7, is ETGVTQSPTHLIKTRGQQVTLRCSSQSGHNTVSWYQQALGQGPQFIFQYYREEENGRGNFPPRFSGLQFPNYSSELNVNALELDDSALYLCASSLDGRLAGDYEQYFGPGTRLTVT.

V is TRBV5-1 and J is TRBJ2-7; 8 bases are shared with TRBD1. CDR3 length equals 13 residues. Germline lookup yields CDR1 SGHRS and CDR2 YFSETQ. Unmatched junction bases numbered 4, after V lost 3 bases and J lost 5 bases. The CDR3 region is CASSSLDRDEQYF. DNA for the CDR3: TGCGCCAGCAGCTCCCTGGACAGGGACGAGCAGTACTTC.

This chain joins TRBV7-9 and TRBJ2-1, with D uncertain. Trimming cost V 7 bases and J 3 bases, with 13 bases left between them. Looked up from germline, CDR1 is SEHNR and CDR2 is FQNEAQ (reference sequence). This CDR3 is built from 14 residues. The CDR3 DNA reads as TGTGCCAGCATCGAAGTAACAGACTACAATGAGCAGTTCTTC. This encodes CASIEVTDYNEQFF.

The genes are TRBV7-8 and TRBJ2-5; TRBD2 aligns across 12 bases. The CDR3 length is 15 residues. Germline V gene data show CDR1 as SGHVS and CDR2 as FQNEAQ. J was trimmed by 6 bases and V by 4 bases; bases with no gene match: 6. CDR3 loop: CASSSSGGAIKTQYF. As DNA, the CDR3 is TGTGCCAGCAGCTCTAGCGGGGGGGCGATTAAGACCCAGTACTTC.

The table lists this clone with a few counts. This sequence joins TRBV9 and TRBJ2-3, with D possibly being TRBD2 (7 bases). CDR3 length equals 14 residues. Germline V gene sequence: CDR1 SGDLS, CDR2 YYNGEE. The ends were cut back, 10 bases at V and 2 bases at J, with 17 bases in the middle. The CDR3 region has the DNA TGTGCCTCCGAGGGGGGGGATTCCACAGATACGCAGTATTTT. Protein: CASEGGDSTDTQYF.

The rearrangement joins TRBV5-1 to TRBJ2-5, with 9 bases aligning to TRBD1. CDR3 length: 15 residues. V shed 5 bases and J 5 bases; nucleotides not matched to a gene: 10. The V gene's germline CDR1 is SGHRS and CDR2 YFSETQ. The CDR3 nucleotides read TGCGCCAGCAGTCGGGGGACAGGGTCTTATGAGACCCAGTACTTC. Its protein product is CASSRGTGSYETQYF.

V is TRBV6-5 and J is TRBJ1-4, with a possible D match to TRBD1 (5 bases). The V end was cut by 6 bases, the J end by 7 bases, with 18 bases between. The CDR3 totals 15 residues. Germline loops: CDR1 MNHEY, CDR2 SVGAGI. CDR3: CASRRTSGLGEKLFF. Here the CDR3 DNA reads TGTGCCAGCAGGAGAACCTCAGGGTTAGGTGAAAAACTGTTTTTT.

The chain carries TRBV29-1 and TRBJ2-7; 9 positions match TRBD1. Trimming cost V 6 bases and J 7 bases; bases outside gene matches: 4. CDR3 length equals 11 residues. Germline CDR1 is SQVTM and CDR2 is ANQGSEA. The CDR3 region is CSVVTGGEQYF. CDR3 nucleotides: TGCAGCGTGGTGACAGGGGGTGAGCAGTACTTC.

The genes are TRBV6-4 and TRBJ2-5, with 7 nucleotides matching TRBD1. Germline trimming cut 8 bases from V and 4 bases from J; bases unmatched to any gene: 19. There are 17 residues in the CDR3. Germline V CDR1 and CDR2: MRHNA, SNTAGT. Here the CDR3 DNA reads TGTGCCAGCTCCTATCTCCGGGACAGCCTAGGTAGAGAGACCCAGTACTTC. The encoded protein is CASSYLRDSLGRETQYF.

CDR3 sequence (DNA): TGTGCCAGCTCCCGACAGGGGGAGGTCAATGAGCAGTTCTTC. Protein sequence: CASSRQGEVNEQFF. This sequence joins TRBV18 and TRBJ2-1; 9 nucleotides align to TRBD1. V shed 6 bases, J shed 6 bases, and the junction held 6 bases outside the gene matches. The CDR3 runs 14 residues. CDR1 KGHSH and CDR2 LQKENI come from the germline V gene.